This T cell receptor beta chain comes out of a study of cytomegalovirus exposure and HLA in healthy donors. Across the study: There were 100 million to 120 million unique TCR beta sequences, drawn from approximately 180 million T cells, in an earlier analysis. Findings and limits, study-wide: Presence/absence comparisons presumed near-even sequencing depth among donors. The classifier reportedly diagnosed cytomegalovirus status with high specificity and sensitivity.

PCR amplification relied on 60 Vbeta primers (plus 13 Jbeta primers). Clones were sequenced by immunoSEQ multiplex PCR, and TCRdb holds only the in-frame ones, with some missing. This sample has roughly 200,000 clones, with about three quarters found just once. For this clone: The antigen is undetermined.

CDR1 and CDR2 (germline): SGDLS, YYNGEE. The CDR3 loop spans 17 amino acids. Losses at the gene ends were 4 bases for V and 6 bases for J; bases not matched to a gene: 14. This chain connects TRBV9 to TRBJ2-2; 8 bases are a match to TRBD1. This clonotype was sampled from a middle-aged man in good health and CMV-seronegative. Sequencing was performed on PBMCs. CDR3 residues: CASSTQDRVFAAGELFF. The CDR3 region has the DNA TGTGCCAGCAGCACCCAGGACAGGGTATTTGCGGCCGGGGAGCTGTTTTTT. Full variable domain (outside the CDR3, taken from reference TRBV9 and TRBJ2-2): DSGVTQTPKHLITATGQRVTLRCSPRSGDLSVYWYQQSLDQGLQFLIQYYNGEERAKGNILERFSAQQFPDLHSELNLSSLELGDSALYFCASSTQDRVFAAGELFFGEGSRLTVL.